These 4 T cell receptor beta chains originate from one sample sequenced in a study of beta chain features in type 1 diabetes. Since all of the isolated RNA was reverse transcribed, expressed TCRB transcripts were what got sequenced. Data came from immunoSEQ multiplex PCR; TCRdb stores just in-frame clones and leaves some out. The sample contains some 900,000 clones, about 17% of which appear only once. Specimen: naive CD4+ T cells from blood. These receptors were obtained from a woman younger than 30 in good health.

This clone was counted only a few times. The rearrangement uses TRBV7-8 and TRBJ2-7; 11 bases agree with TRBD2. From germline, CDR1 is SGHVS and CDR2 FQNEAQ. The CDR3 has 15 amino acids. V shed 5 bases, J shed 3 bases, and the junction held 6 bases outside the gene matches. As DNA, the CDR3 is TGTGCCAGCAGCCCCGCTAGCGGGAGGTACTACGAGCAGTACTTC. The encoded protein is CASSPASGRYYEQYF.

Concerning this clone: The same CDR3 arises from other DNA sequences in this sample as well. The chain links TRBV7-2 to TRBJ2-3; D unclear. The V end was cut by 5 bases, the J end by 6 bases, with 9 bases between. Germline V CDR1 and CDR2: SGHTA, FQGNSA. This CDR3 region has 12 residues. In nucleotides, the CDR3 is TGTGCCAGCAGCCCCTACGGGGATACGCAGTATTTT. Translating gives CASSPYGDTQYF.

V is TRBV7-9 and J is TRBJ2-2; D remains ambiguous. V was clipped by 1 base and J by 7 bases, with 4 bases between them. The germline CDR1 and CDR2 sequences are SEHNR and FQNEAQ (reference sequence). The CDR3 consists of 12 residues. Written as DNA, the CDR3 is TGTGCCAGCAGCTTAGGGCACGGGGAGCTGTTTTTT. Protein: CASSLGHGELFF.

This clone was detected a few times. The chain uses TRBV7-2 and TRBJ2-5; D gene ambiguous. The CDR3 length is 11 residues. The germline V and J ends were trimmed by 3 bases and 7 bases, with 6 bases remaining between them. Germline V gene lookup returns CDR1 SGHTA and CDR2 FQGNSA. CDR3 DNA sequence: TGTGCCAGCAGCTTCTATTCGACCCAGTACTTC. It is translated as CASSFYSTQYF.